This passage covers 29 T cell receptor beta chains from one sample sequenced in a study of beta chain bispecific antibodies for T cell cancers (dated by TCRdb to about 2021). The paper's findings and limits, for the study overall: Every sequenced sample contained a mix of leukemia cell line cells and normal T cells, and most targeted TRBV signal came from the leukemia cells rather than from the normal T cells.

Library prep was done by 5' RACE. The public reads were quality trimmed at Q25 with fastp and then assembled into clones with MiXCR by TCRdb, keeping productive beta chains. Merged by CDR3 protein, the rows form single entries marked with the most common genes and DNA. The sample table lists about 20,000 distinct CDR3 sequences, roughly 2.6% of them with a count of one. 30% to 35% of the sample is in the top ten clones. What these receptors recognize is not known. For 2 to 4 days, T cells were expanded from blood mononuclear cells using either the anti-CD3 antibody OKT3 or CD3/CD28 Dynabeads. The sample consisted of healthy donor T cells cultured with leukemia cells. Receptor source: a human donor in good health. Some clones in this sample may be carry-over from other donors' samples.

This clonotype was counted at least ten times. This rearrangement joins TRBV6-5 to TRBJ2-3; D tentatively fits TRBD1 or TRBD2 (5 bases each). The CDR3 sequence is 20 residues long. V was clipped by 2 bases and J by 6 bases, with 30 bases between them. The germline V gene has CDR1 MNHEY and CDR2 SVGAGI. CDR3 loop: CASSYAAGTLQGAEMDTQYF. In nucleotides, the CDR3 is TGTGCCAGCAGTTACGCGGCCGGGACCCTTCAAGGGGCGGAAATGGATACGCAGTATTTT.

This sequence joins TRBV5-6 and TRBJ1-2, with TRBD1 as a possible D gene (5 bases). There are 15 residues in the CDR3. Germline V gives CDR1 SGHDT, CDR2 YYEEEE. Trimming left V 4 bases short and J 4 bases short, with 17 bases between. CDR3 sequence reads: CASSLPGGGAYGYTF. In DNA form, the CDR3 reads TGTGCCAGCAGCCTCCCTGGTGGCGGGGCCTATGGCTACACCTTC.

This rearrangement joins TRBV3-1 to TRBJ1-6, with D hard to call. The CDR3 runs to 16 residues. Trimming shortened V by 0 bases and J by 7 bases, and 13 bases separated the two germline ends. CDR1 and CDR2 (germline): LGHDT, YNNKEL (reference sequence). CDR3 DNA sequence: TGTGCCAGCAGCCAAGATAGGAGGGCGCCCAATTCACCCCTCCACTTT. It yields the protein CASSQDRRAPNSPLHF.

In the case of this clonotype: A much more abundant neighbour one base away suggests this may be a read error. The chain carries TRBV12-5 and TRBJ2-3; the D is unclear. CDR1 and CDR2 from the germline V gene are LGHNT and FRNRAP. This CDR3 contains 16 residues. The CDR3 DNA reads TGTGCTAGTGGTACCCCTGATCAAGATAGCACAGATGCGCAGTATTTT. This gives the protein CASGTPDQDSTDAQYF. Full variable domain (remainder filled in from reference TRBV12-5 and TRBJ2-3): DARVTQTPRHKVTEMGQEVTMRCQPILGHNTVFWYRQTMMQGLELLAYFRNRAPLDDSGMPKDRFSAEMPDATLATLKIQPSEPRDSAVYFCASGTPDQDSTDAQYFGPGTRLTVL.

The rearrangement joins TRBV7-3 to TRBJ2-6; TRBD2 matches 7 bases. The V and J ends lost 10 bases and 4 bases, in that order; junction bases with no gene match: 16. This CDR3 contains 17 residues. From germline, CDR1 is SGHTA and CDR2 FQGTGA. CDR3 bases: TGTGCCACTAGACTACACACCCACGGGGGGGGGGCCAACGTCCTGACTTTC. Translated, it gives CATRLHTHGGGANVLTF.

This clonotype was picked up many times. The chain couples TRBV6-5 to TRBJ2-5; D perhaps matches TRBD2 (5 bases). The V gene's germline CDR1 is MNHEY and CDR2 SVGAGI. The CDR3 totals 14 residues. The V end lost 6 bases, the J end lost 5 bases, and 16 bases lay between the germline ends. DNA for the CDR3: TGTGCCAGCAGCCCCCCGGGGAGTCTGGAGACCCAGTACTTC. It is translated as CASSPPGSLETQYF.

There are many counts of this clonotype. The chain joins TRBV28 to TRBJ1-1; D is unresolved. V lost 5 bases and J lost 6, with 7 bases in between. CDR3 size: 11 residues. Germline CDR1 reads MDHEN; CDR2 reads SYDVKM. The DNA of the CDR3 is TGTGCCAGCAGTAGGACGGCTGAAGCTTTCTTT. It codes for CASSRTAEAFF.

This clonotype was counted ten times or more. This chain connects TRBV20-1 to TRBJ2-4; D might be TRBD2 (5 bases). The CDR3 is 13 amino acids. Trimming removed 4 bases at V and 6 bases at J, with 13 bases between. Germline V gene sequence: CDR1 DFQATT, CDR2 SNEGSKA (reference sequence). As DNA, the CDR3 is TGCAGTGCTATCCGCCGGACTTTAAACATTCAGTACTTC. Its translation: CSAIRRTLNIQYF.

The table lists this clonotype with a few counts. Possible read error: a much larger clone is one base away. The rearrangement joins TRBV11-2 to TRBJ2-1; D is unresolved. V was pared by 1 base and J by 0 bases, with 7 bases between. This CDR3 spans 15 amino acids. CDR1 and CDR2 (germline): SGHAT, FQNNGV. The CDR3 is CASSLVRPSYNEQFF. The CDR3 DNA sequence: TGTGCCAGCAGCTTAGTCCGGCCCTCCTACAATGAGCAGTTCTTC.

This chain joins TRBV12-5 and TRBJ2-1; 8 nucleotides align to TRBD2. This CDR3 is built from 16 residues. Trimming cost V 5 bases and J 6 bases; bases outside gene matches: 12. The germline V gene encodes CDR1 LGHNT and CDR2 FRNRAP. The CDR3: CASGPAFGGAGNEQFF. CDR3 nucleotide sequence: TGTGCTAGTGGTCCGGCCTTCGGGGGGGCAGGCAATGAGCAGTTCTTC.

This clonotype was counted ten times or more. The DNA for the CDR3 is TGCGCCAGCAGCTTGGAGGGGAACCAAGAGACCCAGTACTTC. Its protein product is CASSLEGNQETQYF. The rearrangement uses TRBV5-1 and TRBJ2-5; TRBD1 might be the D (5 bases). Trimming took 0 bases from V and 0 from J, leaving 6 bases between them. The CDR3 extends over 14 amino acids. The V gene's germline CDR1 is SGHRS and CDR2 YFSETQ.

This clonotype qualifies as medium-sized (0.01 to 0.1%). The chain joins TRBV4-1 to TRBJ2-7; unclear D gene. Between the trimmed V and J ends, which lost 0 bases and 0 bases, there was a span of 9 bases. This CDR3 is 15 amino acids long. Germline V gives CDR1 MGHRA, CDR2 YSYEKL. CDR3 protein: CASSQDLSTSYEQYF. In DNA form, the CDR3 reads TGCGCCAGCAGCCAAGATCTATCTACCTCCTACGAGCAGTACTTC.

This clonotype has a count of ten or more. V gene TRBV5-1 combines with J gene TRBJ2-7; D is possibly TRBD1 (5 bases). The CDR3 spans 15 residues. Germline assignment: CDR1 SGHRS and CDR2 YFSETQ. Trimming removed 0 bases at V and 2 bases at J, with 12 bases between. The CDR3 coding sequence is TGCGCCAGCAGCTTGGTTACAGGATTTACCTACGAGCAGTACTTC. Amino acid sequence: CASSLVTGFTYEQYF.

The chain combines TRBV5-1 with TRBJ2-2; D not resolved. V shed 3 bases and J shed 0 bases, with 9 bases lying between them. CDR1 is SGHRS and CDR2 is YFSETQ in the germline V gene. The CDR3 is 15 amino acids. DNA of the CDR3: TGCGCCAGCAGCTCCAGAATTCCGAACACCGGGGAGCTGTTTTTT. It is translated as CASSSRIPNTGELFF.

This clonotype was seen many times. The chain carries TRBV5-4 and TRBJ1-1, with TRBD1 matching 8 bases. Germline-derived CDR1 and CDR2 are SGHNT and YYREEE (reference sequence). The CDR3 loop spans 15 amino acids. With V trimmed by 6 bases and J by 3 bases, 10 bases remained unmatched. CDR3 region: CASNPRGTGDTEAFF. The CDR3 nucleotides read TGTGCCAGCAACCCACGCGGGACAGGCGACACTGAAGCTTTCTTT.

This clonotype was recorded a few times. The rearrangement links TRBV5-4 to TRBJ2-2, with D hard to call. The CDR3 totals 12 residues. The germline gives CDR1 SGHNT, CDR2 YYREEE (reference sequence). V dropped 4 bases and J dropped 3 bases, with 4 bases sitting between them. The CDR3 DNA reads as TGTGCCAGCAGCCCCGACACCGGGGAGCTGTTTTTT. It yields the protein CASSPDTGELFF.

This clonotype was counted ten times or more. This chain joins TRBV20-1 and TRBJ1-6, with TRBD1 matching 7 bases. V shed 3 bases and J 5 bases; nucleotides not matched to a gene: 10. The germline V gene encodes CDR1 DFQATT and CDR2 SNEGSKA (reference sequence). CDR3 size: 16 residues. The CDR3 coding sequence is TGCAGTGCTAGGATGATCGGACAGGCCAATAATTCACCCCTCCACTTT. It codes for CSARMIGQANNSPLHF.

Many counts were recorded for this clonotype. The genes are TRBV4-1 and TRBJ2-7, with no clear D. Trimming stripped 0 bases from V and 0 bases from J, with 9 bases between. This CDR3 has 15 amino acids. Germline V lookup: CDR1 MGHRA, CDR2 YSYEKL. The CDR3 sequence: CASSQDSKNSYEQYF. CDR3 sequence (DNA): TGCGCCAGCAGCCAAGACTCTAAGAACTCCTACGAGCAGTACTTC.

Worth noting for this clonotype: This sequence may be a read error, since a much larger clone differs from it by one base. The gene calls are TRBV5-1 and TRBJ2-3; D remains ambiguous. Germline V gives CDR1 SGHRS, CDR2 YFSETQ. The CDR3 consists of 14 residues. With 0 bases removed from V and 8 bases from J, the gap between germline ends came to 13 bases. The CDR3 DNA follows: TGCGCCAGCAGCTTGGGGTCGGCGTTAGGTACGCAGTATTTT. This codes for CASSLGSALGTQYF.

This clonotype has a count of ten or more. The rearrangement joins TRBV29-1 to TRBJ2-1; D ambiguous. This CDR3 is built from 10 residues. With 4 bases removed from V and 8 bases from J, the gap between germline ends came to 6 bases. Germline CDR1 is SQVTM and CDR2 is ANQGSEA. CDR3 residues: CSVVSDEQFF. The CDR3 DNA follows: TGCAGCGTTGTCTCTGATGAGCAGTTCTTC.

Many counts were recorded for this clonotype. The V and J genes are TRBV14 and TRBJ2-1, with 9 nucleotides matching TRBD1. V shed 3 bases, J shed 2 bases, and the junction held 14 bases outside the gene matches. The CDR3 is made up of 19 amino acids. Germline V gene sequence: CDR1 SGHDN, CDR2 FVKESK. DNA of the CDR3: TGTGCCAGCAGCCATTTGACATTCGGGACAGGGATCGCCTACAATGAGCAGTTCTTC. Translation gives CASSHLTFGTGIAYNEQFF.

This clonotype showed up many times. The chain links TRBV30 to TRBJ2-3, with 11 bases aligning to TRBD2. The CDR3 is made up of 16 amino acids. The germline CDR1 and CDR2 sequences are GTSNPN and SVGIG (reference sequence). Trimming removed 0 bases from V and 4 bases from J; junction bases left unmatched: 6. The CDR3 DNA reads TGTGCCTGGAGTGTACCGGCTAGCGGGGGGTCAGATACGCAGTATTTT. It codes for CAWSVPASGGSDTQYF. Using reference TRBV30 and TRBJ2-3 for the parts outside the CDR3, the full variable domain is SQTIHQWPATLVQPVGSPLSLECTVEGTSNPNLYWYRQAAGRGLQLLFYSVGIGQISSEVPQNLSASRPQDRQFILSSKKLLLSDSGFYLCAWSVPASGGSDTQYFGPGTRLTVL.

This clonotype was counted at least ten times. The chain combines TRBV5-1 with TRBJ2-7; D unclear. Trimming cost V 0 bases and J 5 bases, with 15 bases left between them. The CDR3 covers 15 residues. Per the germline V gene, CDR1 is SGHRS and CDR2 is YFSETQ. This chain's CDR3 is CASSLGQTTWDEQYF. The CDR3 DNA follows: TGCGCCAGCAGCTTGGGACAAACAACTTGGGACGAGCAGTACTTC.

This clonotype occurred many times. The chain employs TRBV2 and TRBJ2-3; 12 bases fit TRBD2. The V and J ends lost 6 bases and 3 bases, in that order; junction bases with no gene match: 7. The CDR3 has 16 amino acids. The V gene's germline CDR1 is SNHLY and CDR2 FYNNEI. The CDR3 region is CASRDRLAGVTDTQYF. For the CDR3, the DNA is TGTGCCAGCAGGGACCGACTAGCGGGGGTAACAGATACGCAGTATTTT.

This clonotype was recorded at least ten times. The V call is TRBV28, the J call TRBJ1-1, with TRBD1 identical over 7 bases. The V segment lost 5 bases and the J segment 5 bases; nucleotides outside the gene matches: 8. Germline V CDR1 and CDR2: MDHEN, SYDVKM. This CDR3 is 14 amino acids long. CDR3 sequence reads: CASSPSVQGTEAFF. The CDR3 bases are TGTGCCAGCAGTCCCTCGGTACAGGGGACTGAAGCTTTCTTT.

This clonotype was detected many times. This chain joins TRBV5-1 and TRBJ1-1, with D possibly TRBD1 on 6 matching bases. The CDR3 consists of 13 residues. Trimming removed 0 bases at V and 5 bases at J, with 8 bases between. Germline V lookup: CDR1 SGHRS, CDR2 YFSETQ. The CDR3 loop reads CASSLGGTTEAFF. The CDR3 DNA reads as TGCGCCAGCAGCTTGGGTGGGACAACTGAAGCTTTCTTT.

This clonotype was counted at least ten times. The chain has TRBV28 and TRBJ2-2; no firm D call. Trimming took off 2 bases at V and 1 base at J, with 5 bases between the two ends. The CDR3 contains 14 residues. Germline CDR1 is MDHEN and CDR2 is SYDVKM. The chain's CDR3 is CASSLEGNTGELFF. The CDR3 DNA follows: TGTGCCAGCAGTTTAGAAGGGAACACCGGGGAGCTGTTTTTT.

Comments on this clonotype: A single base separates this from a much larger clone, so it may be a read error. This chain connects TRBV18 to TRBJ2-7, with TRBD2 matching 8 bases. Trimming at V came to 5 bases and at J to 0 bases, leaving 9 bases not matched to a gene. The CDR3 spans 16 residues. CDR1 and CDR2 from the germline V gene are KGHSH and LQKENI. The CDR3: CASSSGRGDSSYEQYF. The CDR3, as DNA: TGTGCCAGCTCAAGTGGGCGGGGGGACTCCTCCTACGAGCAGTACTTC.

This clonotype appeared many times. The chain combines TRBV27 with TRBJ1-1, with 8 bases lining up with TRBD1. This CDR3 has 12 amino acids. Unmatched junction bases numbered 3, after V lost 4 bases and J lost 8 bases. Germline V gene lookup returns CDR1 MNHEY and CDR2 SMNVEV (reference sequence). The CDR3 bases are TGTGCCAGCAGTTCCACAGGGGGGGAAGCTTTCTTT. Translation gives CASSSTGGEAFF.